The 10 T cell receptor beta chains presented below share a single source sample, sequenced in a study of tumor-infiltrating lymphocytes in primary liver carcinoma listed by TCRdb under 2017. Sequencer: Illumina HiSeq 2500. Using a constant-region primer and ProtoScript II reverse transcriptase, TCRbeta-specific cDNA was reverse-transcribed from around 500 ng total RNA. Three nested multiplex PCR rounds, following a slightly modified ARM-PCR procedure, were used to build the TCRbeta libraries. The first two PCR rounds used multiplex TRBV1-TRBV30 forward primers with a Cbeta reverse primer, each for roughly 11 cycles. TCRdb reprocessing: public reads trimmed at Q25 with fastp, clones called with MiXCR, in-frame beta chains kept. CDR3 protein sequences are deduplicated, and each keeps its most common genes and DNA. Counted in this sample were about 320,000 distinct CDR3 sequences; approximately 65% of them appeared once. Together, the top ten hold roughly 9% of the sample.

TRIzol reagent was used to extract blood RNA from unsorted whole blood, while the DNeasy Blood & Tissue kit provided the germline DNA. Sample: peripheral blood. These TCRs come from a man aged 35-49 years with primary liver carcinoma and hepatitis B virus infection.

With regard to this clonotype: A much larger clone lies a single base off, so this may be a read error. The V and J genes are TRBV6-2 or TRBV6-3 and TRBJ2-1, with 11 positions matching TRBD2. CDR3 length: 14 amino acids. With V trimmed by 7 bases and J by 6 bases, 5 bases remained unmatched. The germline V gene encodes CDR1 MNHEY and CDR2 SVGEGT. Here the CDR3 DNA reads TGTGCCAGCATGGGACTAGCGGAGGGCAATGAGCAGTTCTTC. It yields the protein CASMGLAEGNEQFF.

The chain has TRBV7-9 and TRBJ2-7; a weak D match, TRBD2 (6 bases). CDR3 length: 14 residues. CDR1 and CDR2 from the germline V gene are SEHNR and FQNEAQ (reference sequence). V was trimmed by 3 bases and J by 7 bases, leaving 16 bases between them. The CDR3 DNA sequence: TGTGCCAGCAGCTTCGGGAGACCCCCTTTTGAGCAGTACTTC. The encoded protein is CASSFGRPPFEQYF.

This clonotype is a singleton in its sample. A much larger clone lies one base from this, so it may be a read error. This sequence joins TRBV4-1 and TRBJ2-2; 7 bases are shared with TRBD1. CDR3 length: 16 residues. The germline V gene encodes CDR1 MGHRA and CDR2 YSYEKL. The chain's CDR3 is CVSSREDRRRTGELFF. CDR3 bases: TGCGTCAGCAGTAGAGAGGACAGGAGGCGGACCGGGGAGCTGTTTTTT.

The chain joins TRBV5-4 to TRBJ1-2; no definite D call. Deletions cut 2 bases from V and 7 bases from J, with 15 bases between. CDR1 is SGHNT and CDR2 is YYREEE in the germline V gene (reference sequence). The CDR3 covers 14 residues. CDR3 amino acids: CASSFKEGSGGYTF. In nucleotides, the CDR3 is TGTGCCAGCAGCTTCAAGGAGGGCTCGGGTGGCTACACCTTC.

This clonotype was counted a single time. A much larger clone differs by one base, so this may be a read error. The chain employs TRBV10-3 and TRBJ1-2; D is unresolved. Germline V gene sequence: CDR1 ENHRY, CDR2 SYGVKD. CDR3 size: 15 residues. Trimming stripped 3 bases from V and 4 bases from J, with 15 bases between. The CDR3 protein is CAISDVPGVGYGYTF. For the CDR3, the DNA is TGTGCCATCAGTGATGTCCCCGGGGTGGGCTATGGCTACACCTTC.

As to this clonotype: A read error is possible here, since a much larger clone lies one base away. V gene TRBV6-2 or TRBV6-3 combines with J gene TRBJ2-2, with D unresolved. There are 15 residues in the CDR3. Germline values: CDR1 MNHEY, CDR2 SVGEGT. The CDR3 spells CGSSHPRSYTGELFF. The CDR3 DNA reads TGTGGCAGCAGCCACCCCCGGAGCTACACCGGGGAGCTGTTTTTT.

The V call is TRBV24-1, the J call TRBJ2-5; D is unclear. V shed 6 bases and J shed 5 bases, with 9 bases lying between them. This CDR3 has 12 amino acids. CDR1 is KGHDR and CDR2 is SFDVKD in the germline V gene. The DNA for the CDR3 is TGTGCCACCAGTCCCTATAGGGAGACCCAGTACTTC. This encodes CATSPYRETQYF.

With regard to this clonotype: An end of the junction does not agree with germline; a read error may underlie this. The chain has TRBV7-9 and TRBJ1-6, with 7 bases that match TRBD1. The germline V gene encodes CDR1 SEHNR and CDR2 FQNEAQ (reference sequence). The CDR3 consists of 15 residues. The CDR3 DNA is TGTGCCAACAGCTCGGCCGGGACAGCTAATTCACCCCTCCACTTT. Amino acids: CANSSAGTANSPLHF. Complete variable domain (other parts from reference TRBV7-9 and TRBJ1-6): DTGVSQNPRHKITKRGQNVTFRCDPISEHNRLYWYRQTLGQGPEFLTYFQNEAQLEKSRLLSDRFSAERPKGSFSTLEIQRTEQGDSAMYLCANSSAGTANSPLHFGNGTRLTVT.

Note on this clonotype: Just one base apart from a much larger clone, this may be a read error. This chain uses TRBV12-3 or TRBV12-4 with TRBJ1-3; no clear D. The length of the CDR3 is 13 residues. DNA of the CDR3: TGTGTCAGCAGTTATAACTCTGGAAACACCATATATTTT. This encodes CVSSYNSGNTIYF.

With regard to this clonotype: Possible read error: a much larger clone is one base away. No conserved phenylalanine or tryptophan is present at the end of the CDR3, so a read error is the likely explanation. This chain joins TRBV6-1 and TRBJ1-5; no firm D call. V was shortened by 2 bases and J by 4 bases, with 15 bases between the two germline ends. Germline assignment: CDR1 MNHNS and CDR2 SASEGT. This CDR3 spans 16 amino acids. In nucleotides, the CDR3 is TGTGCCAGCAGTGAATACGAGAGGATTCTAAATCAGCCCCAGCATATT. This gives the protein CASSEYERILNQPQHI.